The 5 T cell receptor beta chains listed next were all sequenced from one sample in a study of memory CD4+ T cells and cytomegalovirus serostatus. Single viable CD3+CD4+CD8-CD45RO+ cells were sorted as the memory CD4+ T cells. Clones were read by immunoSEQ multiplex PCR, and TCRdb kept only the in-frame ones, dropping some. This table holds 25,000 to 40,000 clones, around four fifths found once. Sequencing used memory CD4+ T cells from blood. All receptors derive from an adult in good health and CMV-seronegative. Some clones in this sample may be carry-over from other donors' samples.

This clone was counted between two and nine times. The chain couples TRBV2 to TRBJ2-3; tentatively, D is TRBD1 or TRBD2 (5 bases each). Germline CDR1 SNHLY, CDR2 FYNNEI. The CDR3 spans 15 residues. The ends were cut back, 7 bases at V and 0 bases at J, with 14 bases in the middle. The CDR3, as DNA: TGTGCCAGCACCGGGGCCTTAGGTAGCACAGATACGCAGTATTTT. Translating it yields CASTGALGSTDTQYF.

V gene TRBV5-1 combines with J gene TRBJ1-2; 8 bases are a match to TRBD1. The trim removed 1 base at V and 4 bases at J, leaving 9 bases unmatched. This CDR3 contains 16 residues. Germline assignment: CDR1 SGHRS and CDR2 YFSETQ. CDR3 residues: CASSLRHQGAAYGYTF. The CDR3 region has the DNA TGCGCCAGCAGCTTGCGGCACCAGGGGGCGGCCTATGGCTACACCTTC.

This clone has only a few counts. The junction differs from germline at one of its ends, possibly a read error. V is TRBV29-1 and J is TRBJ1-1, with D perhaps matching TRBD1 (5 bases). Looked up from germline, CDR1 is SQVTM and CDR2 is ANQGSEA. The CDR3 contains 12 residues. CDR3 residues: CSVSWGNAEAFF. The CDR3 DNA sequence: TGCAGCGTGTCCTGGGGGAACGCTGAAGCTTTCTTT.

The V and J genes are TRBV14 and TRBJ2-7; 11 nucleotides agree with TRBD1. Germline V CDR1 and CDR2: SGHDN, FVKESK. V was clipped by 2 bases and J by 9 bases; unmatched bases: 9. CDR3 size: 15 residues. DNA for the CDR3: TGTGCCAGCAGCCAATACCGGGACAGGGGGAGAGGGCAGTACTTC. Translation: CASSQYRDRGRGQYF.

The CDR3 protein is CASSSYTGTGGREQYF. CDR3 DNA: TGTGCCAGCAGCTCATACACCGGGACAGGGGGGAGAGAGCAGTACTTC. This chain connects TRBV13 to TRBJ2-7; 11 nucleotides align to TRBD1. The CDR3 is 16 amino acids. With 4 bases clipped from V and 7 bases from J, the junction kept 12 bases outside the gene matches. From germline, CDR1 is PRHDT and CDR2 FYEKMQ (reference sequence).